Sequencing of this TCR beta chain was carried out in a study of blood T cell repertoires in COVID-19. Study details: The analysed material was cDNA or gDNA that came from T cells, B-cell-depleted T cells, or PBMCs.

The authors' processing: Amplification with reference gene primers provided the estimates of nucleated cell counts. The assay was immunoSEQ multiplex PCR, and TCRdb's table has in-frame clones only and misses some. V and J calls and clone size are as listed in that table; D and trimming were resolved from the DNA. The sample has more than 100,000 clones, around 84% seen once. The specimen sequenced was PBMCs or T cells enriched from blood (not recorded which). The TCR was taken from a middle-aged man with acute COVID-19.

CDR3 region: CASSGTGRYEQYF. The DNA of the CDR3 is TGTGCCAGCAGCGGGACAGGACGTTACGAGCAGTACTTC. The chain has TRBV13 and TRBJ2-7, with 8 bases identical to TRBD1. This CDR3 region has 13 residues. Germline V lookup: CDR1 PRHDT, CDR2 FYEKMQ (reference sequence). V gave up 5 bases and J gave up 4 bases; unmatched junction bases: 4.